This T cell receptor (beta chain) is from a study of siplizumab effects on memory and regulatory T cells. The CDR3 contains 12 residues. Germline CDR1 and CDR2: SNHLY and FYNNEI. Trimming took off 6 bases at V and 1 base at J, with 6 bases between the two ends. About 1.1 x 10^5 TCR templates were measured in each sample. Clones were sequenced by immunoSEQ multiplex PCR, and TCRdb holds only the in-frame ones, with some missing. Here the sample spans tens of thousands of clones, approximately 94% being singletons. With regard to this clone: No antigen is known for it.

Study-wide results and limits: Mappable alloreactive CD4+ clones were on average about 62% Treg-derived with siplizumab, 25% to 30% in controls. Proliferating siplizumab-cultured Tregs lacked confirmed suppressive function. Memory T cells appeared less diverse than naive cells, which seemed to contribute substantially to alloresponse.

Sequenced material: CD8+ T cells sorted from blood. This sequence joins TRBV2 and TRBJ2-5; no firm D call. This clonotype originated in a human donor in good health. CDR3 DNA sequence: TGTGCCAGCAGGTGGGTCCAAGAGACCCAGTACTTC. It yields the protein CASRWVQETQYF.